The 17 T cell receptor beta chains presented below share a single source sample, sequenced in a study of blood T cell repertoires in COVID-19. Assay: immunoSEQ multiplex PCR; the TCRdb copy retains only in-frame clones and omits some. This sample has 90,000 to 120,000 clones; more than 75% occur once, and the top ten carry roughly 15%. Source material: peripheral blood. These receptor sequences come from a man between 50 and 59 years old with acute or convalescent COVID-19.

This chain connects TRBV28 to TRBJ1-5; tentatively, D is TRBD1 (6 bases). Germline loops: CDR1 MDHEN, CDR2 SYDVKM. V shed 6 bases and J shed 3 bases, with 12 bases lying between them. CDR3 length: 14 amino acids. The CDR3 spells CASRLTGNNQPQHF. Written as DNA, the CDR3 is TGTGCCAGCAGGCTGACAGGAAACAATCAGCCCCAGCATTTT.

This chain links TRBV3-1 (or the pseudogene TRBV3-2) with TRBJ2-7; 10 nucleotides align to TRBD2. The junction had 4 bases not matched to a gene; V was cut back by 3 bases and J by 5 bases. This CDR3 comprises 14 residues. The germline gives CDR1 LGHDT, CDR2 YNNKEL (reference sequence). Here the CDR3 reads CASSQGTSVDEQYF. As DNA, the CDR3 is TGTGCCAGCAGCCAGGGGACTAGCGTCGACGAGCAGTACTTC.

The chain recombines TRBV5-5 with TRBJ2-2; D not certain. From germline, CDR1 is SGHKS and CDR2 YYEKEE (reference sequence). CDR3 size: 13 residues. Trimming cost V 1 base and J 2 bases, with 3 bases left between them. CDR3 loop: CASSLRNTGELFF. Here the CDR3 DNA reads TGTGCCAGCAGCTTGCGTAACACCGGGGAGCTGTTTTTT.

The chain joins TRBV14 to TRBJ2-3; D gene ambiguous. The CDR3 runs to 14 residues. Germline lookup yields CDR1 SGHDN and CDR2 FVKESK. The V end was cut by 2 bases, the J end by 4 bases, with 10 bases between. The CDR3 DNA reads TGTGCCAGCAGCCAACTGGGCCAACCAGATACGCAGTATTTT. Amino acid sequence: CASSQLGQPDTQYF.

This chain connects TRBV7-2 to TRBJ1-5; TRBD1 might be the D (5 bases). Germline CDR1 and CDR2: SGHTA and FQGNSA. This CDR3 contains 16 residues. Trimming shortened V by 0 bases and J by 6 bases, and 15 bases separated the two germline ends. The CDR3 DNA follows: TGTGCCAGCAGCTTAGCTGGGGCAGCAACAGGTCAGCCCCAGCATTTT. Translating gives CASSLAGAATGQPQHF.

The chain has TRBV3-1 (or the pseudogene TRBV3-2) and TRBJ1-6, with TRBD1 matching over 8 bases. The V gene end was trimmed by 4 bases and the J gene end by 9 bases; junction bases not matched to a gene: 8. The CDR3 runs 15 residues. CDR1 LGHDT and CDR2 YNNKEL come from the germline V gene (reference sequence). The CDR3 sequence: CASSRTRTGSSPLHF. The CDR3 DNA follows: TGTGCCAGCAGCCGAACTCGGACAGGGTCTTCACCCCTCCACTTT.

V is TRBV2 and J is TRBJ2-7; 8 bases map to TRBD2. Germline CDR1 SNHLY, CDR2 FYNNEI. V lost 4 bases, J lost 3 bases, and 2 bases stayed unmatched. The CDR3 covers 13 residues. The CDR3 sequence: CASSGGGSYEQYF. As DNA, the CDR3 is TGTGCCAGCAGTGGCGGGGGGAGCTACGAGCAGTACTTC.

The chain employs TRBV24-1 and TRBJ1-2; D gene ambiguous. Germline CDR1 and CDR2: KGHDR and SFDVKD. Trimming pared 3 bases from V and 6 bases from J, leaving 10 bases between. This CDR3 is 13 amino acids long. The CDR3 DNA reads TGTGCCACCAGTGATCGTCCCCTCGATGGCTACACCTTC. Amino acids: CATSDRPLDGYTF.

CDR3 amino acids: CASSLVPETQYF. CDR3 bases: TGTGCCAGCAGTTTAGTCCCGGAGACCCAGTACTTC. The genes are TRBV12-3 or TRBV12-4 and TRBJ2-5; D call uncertain. V lost 1 base and J lost 5, with 5 bases in between. The CDR3 loop spans 12 amino acids.

The rearrangement uses TRBV9 and TRBJ1-3; 7 nucleotides agree with TRBD1. The CDR3 is made up of 14 amino acids. In germline, CDR1 is SGDLS, CDR2 YYNGEE. Trimming at V came to 4 bases and at J to 5 bases, leaving 6 bases not matched to a gene. CDR3 loop: CASSQGGSRNTIYF. CDR3 DNA: TGTGCCAGCAGCCAAGGGGGCTCGCGAAACACCATATATTTT.

Here the CDR3 DNA reads TGTGCCAGTAGTATAGATGGGACTAGCTCCTACAATGAGCAGTTCTTC. Amino acids: CASSIDGTSSYNEQFF. V usage is TRBV19 and J usage is TRBJ2-1; TRBD2 matches 8 bases. With V trimmed by 0 bases and J by 0 bases, 1 base remained unmatched. CDR3 size: 16 residues. Per germline, CDR1 LNHDA and CDR2 SQIVND (reference sequence).

The chain has TRBV3-1 (or the pseudogene TRBV3-2) and TRBJ2-1; TRBD2 matches 8 bases. The ends lost 4 bases at V and 5 bases at J; junction bases unmatched: 7. CDR3 size: 15 residues. Germline lookup yields CDR1 LGHDT and CDR2 YNNKEL (reference sequence). The CDR3 region is CASSPVAGKNNEQFF. In DNA form, the CDR3 reads TGTGCCAGCAGCCCGGTAGCGGGAAAAAACAATGAGCAGTTCTTC.

This clone was recorded a few times. This rearrangement joins TRBV18 to TRBJ2-7, with 7 bases matching TRBD2. The junction had 10 bases not matched to a gene; V was cut back by 6 bases and J by 2 bases. This CDR3 region has 15 residues. Germline V gene sequence: CDR1 KGHSH, CDR2 LQKENI. The CDR3: CASSPSSGLPYEQYF. CDR3 DNA sequence: TGTGCCAGCTCCCCCTCTAGCGGCCTCCCCTACGAGCAGTACTTC.

The chain has TRBV6-5 and TRBJ1-2, with 7 nucleotides matching TRBD1. The ends lost 5 bases at V and 9 bases at J; junction bases unmatched: 6. Germline CDR1 MNHEY, CDR2 SVGAGI. The CDR3 is 12 residues long. The CDR3 nucleotides are TGTGCCAGCAGTCTTGACAGGGTTTGCTACACCTTC. Translation gives CASSLDRVCYTF.

This clone turned up a few times. The V gene is TRBV6-5, the J gene TRBJ2-7, with 12 bases lining up with TRBD2. J was trimmed by 5 bases and V by 6 bases; bases with no gene match: 8. Per the germline V gene, CDR1 is MNHEY and CDR2 is SVGAGI. CDR3 size: 15 residues. DNA for the CDR3: TGTGCCAGCAGCCCGACTAGCGGGAGATCGGACGAGCAGTACTTC. It codes for CASSPTSGRSDEQYF.

V gene TRBV3-1 (or the pseudogene TRBV3-2) combines with J gene TRBJ1-6; tentative D call: TRBD1 (6 bases). Deletions cut 4 bases from V and 10 bases from J, with 14 bases between. This CDR3 contains 14 residues. Germline-derived CDR1 and CDR2 are LGHDT and YNNKEL (reference sequence). In DNA form, the CDR3 reads TGTGCCAGCAGCCTACGGACAGATGGATCACCCCTCCACTTT. Residues: CASSLRTDGSPLHF.

This chain connects TRBV5-1 to TRBJ1-2; D call uncertain. This CDR3 region has 14 residues. Trimming removed 1 base at V and 4 bases at J, with 11 bases between. CDR1 is SGHRS, CDR2 YFSETQ, per germline. The CDR3: CASSLPQAAYGYTF. CDR3 DNA: TGCGCCAGCAGCTTGCCCCAGGCTGCCTATGGCTACACCTTC. The entire variable domain, with the rest obtained from reference TRBV5-1 and TRBJ1-2, is as follows: KAGVTQTPRYLIKTRGQQVTLSCSPISGHRSVSWYQQTPGQGLQFLFEYFSETQRNKGNFPGRFSGRQFSNSRSEMNVSTLELGDSALYLCASSLPQAAYGYTFGSGTRLTVV.